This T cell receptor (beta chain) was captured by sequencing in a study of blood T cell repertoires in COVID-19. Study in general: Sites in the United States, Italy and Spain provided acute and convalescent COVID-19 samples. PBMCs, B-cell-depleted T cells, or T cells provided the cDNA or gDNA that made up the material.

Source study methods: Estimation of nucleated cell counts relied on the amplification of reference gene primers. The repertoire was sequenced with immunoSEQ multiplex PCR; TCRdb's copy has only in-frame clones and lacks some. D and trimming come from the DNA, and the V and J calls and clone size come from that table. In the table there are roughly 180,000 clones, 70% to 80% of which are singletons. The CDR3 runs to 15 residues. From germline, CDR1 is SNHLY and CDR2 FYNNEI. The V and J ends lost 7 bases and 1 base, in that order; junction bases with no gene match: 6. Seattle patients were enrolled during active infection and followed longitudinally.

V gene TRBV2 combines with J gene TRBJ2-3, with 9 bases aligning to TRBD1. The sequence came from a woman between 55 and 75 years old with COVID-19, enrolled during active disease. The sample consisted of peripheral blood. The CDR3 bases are TGTGCCAGCAATGACCGGGACAGGGGCACAGATACGCAGTATTTT. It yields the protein CASNDRDRGTDTQYF. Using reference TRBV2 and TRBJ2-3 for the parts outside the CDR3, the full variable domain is EPEVTQTPSHQVTQMGQEVILRCVPISNHLYFYWYRQILGQKVEFLVSFYNNEISEKSEIFDDQFSVERPDGSNFTLKIRSTKLEDSAMYFCASNDRDRGTDTQYFGPGTRLTVL.